This TCR beta chain was observed in a study of control samples from healthy donors and cancer patients. Using immunoSEQ multiplex PCR, the repertoire was profiled, and TCRdb retains in-frame clones only, with some absent. The table has about 410,000 clones, more than 80% seen once. This CDR3 is 15 amino acids long. Trimming removed 5 bases at V and 0 bases at J, with 11 bases between. Germline V lookup: CDR1 SEHNR, CDR2 FQNEAQ (reference sequence). Sequenced: PBMCs. This receptor was identified in a middle-aged man with head and neck cancer. V gene TRBV7-9 combines with J gene TRBJ2-1, with D perhaps matching TRBD1 (5 bases). Here the CDR3 reads CASSTRVPSYNEQFF. CDR3 coding DNA: TGTGCCAGCAGCACCAGGGTTCCCTCCTACAATGAGCAGTTCTTC.